This T cell receptor (beta chain) stems from a study of blood T cells in healthy people across ages. With a J-beta primer mix and a sample-barcoded 5' primer, a second PCR ran about 7 to 12 cycles. TCRdb called the 5' RACE reads again in MiXCR, with one record for every CDR3 protein. Among around 970,000 distinct CDR3 sequences listed, around 54% were seen once. This CDR3 is built from 16 residues. Between the trimmed V and J ends, which lost 6 bases and 4 bases, there was a span of 24 bases. Germline V gene data show CDR1 as DFQATT and CDR2 as SNEGSKA (reference sequence). This TCR derives from a woman aged 55-75 years in good health. The material sequenced was blood. The V gene is TRBV20-1, the J gene TRBJ1-2; no definite D call. CDR3 loop: CSATRPGLAPSYGYTF. The DNA for the CDR3 is TGCAGTGCCACCCGGCCCGGCCTGGCCCCTAGCTATGGCTACACCTTC.